The present T cell receptor beta chain was sequenced within a study of blood T cell repertoires in COVID-19. Study in general: The samples span acute and convalescent COVID-19 from the United States, Italy and Spain. In each case, the material was cDNA or gDNA derived from T cells, B-cell-depleted T cells, or PBMCs.

This table comes from immunoSEQ multiplex PCR, and its TCRdb copy is limited to in-frame clones, with some not included. Seen here are fewer than 400,000 clones, approximately 91% observed once, and the top ten hold less than 4%. Trimming shortened V by 5 bases and J by 4 bases, and 11 bases separated the two germline ends. CDR1 LNHNV and CDR2 YYDKDF come from the germline V gene (reference sequence). CDR3 length equals 13 residues. Those who participated ranged in age from about 18 to 89 years and resided in approximately 23 US areas. Within 2 weeks before study entry, exposed participants met a COVID-19 case.

The sequenced sample was PBMCs or T cells enriched from blood (not recorded which). This receptor was taken from a woman under 40 who had been exposed to COVID-19. The chain has TRBV15 and TRBJ1-2; D is ambiguous. CDR3 sequence reads: CATSLQFTYGYTF. The CDR3 bases are TGTGCCACCAGCCTGCAGTTTACCTATGGCTACACCTTC.